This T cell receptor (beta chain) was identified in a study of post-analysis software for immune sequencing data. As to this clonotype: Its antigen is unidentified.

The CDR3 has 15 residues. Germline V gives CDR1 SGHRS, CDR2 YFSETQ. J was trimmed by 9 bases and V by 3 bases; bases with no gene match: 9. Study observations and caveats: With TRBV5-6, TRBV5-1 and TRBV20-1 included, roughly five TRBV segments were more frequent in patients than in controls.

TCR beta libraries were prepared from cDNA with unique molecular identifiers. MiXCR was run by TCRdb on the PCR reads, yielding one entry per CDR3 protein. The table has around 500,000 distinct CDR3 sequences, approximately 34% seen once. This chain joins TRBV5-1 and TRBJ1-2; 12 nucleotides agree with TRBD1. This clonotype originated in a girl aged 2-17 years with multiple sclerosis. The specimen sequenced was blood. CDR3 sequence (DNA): TGCGCCAGCAGCTGGGGGACAGGGGGCTCCGTGAGCTACACCTTC. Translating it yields CASSWGTGGSVSYTF.